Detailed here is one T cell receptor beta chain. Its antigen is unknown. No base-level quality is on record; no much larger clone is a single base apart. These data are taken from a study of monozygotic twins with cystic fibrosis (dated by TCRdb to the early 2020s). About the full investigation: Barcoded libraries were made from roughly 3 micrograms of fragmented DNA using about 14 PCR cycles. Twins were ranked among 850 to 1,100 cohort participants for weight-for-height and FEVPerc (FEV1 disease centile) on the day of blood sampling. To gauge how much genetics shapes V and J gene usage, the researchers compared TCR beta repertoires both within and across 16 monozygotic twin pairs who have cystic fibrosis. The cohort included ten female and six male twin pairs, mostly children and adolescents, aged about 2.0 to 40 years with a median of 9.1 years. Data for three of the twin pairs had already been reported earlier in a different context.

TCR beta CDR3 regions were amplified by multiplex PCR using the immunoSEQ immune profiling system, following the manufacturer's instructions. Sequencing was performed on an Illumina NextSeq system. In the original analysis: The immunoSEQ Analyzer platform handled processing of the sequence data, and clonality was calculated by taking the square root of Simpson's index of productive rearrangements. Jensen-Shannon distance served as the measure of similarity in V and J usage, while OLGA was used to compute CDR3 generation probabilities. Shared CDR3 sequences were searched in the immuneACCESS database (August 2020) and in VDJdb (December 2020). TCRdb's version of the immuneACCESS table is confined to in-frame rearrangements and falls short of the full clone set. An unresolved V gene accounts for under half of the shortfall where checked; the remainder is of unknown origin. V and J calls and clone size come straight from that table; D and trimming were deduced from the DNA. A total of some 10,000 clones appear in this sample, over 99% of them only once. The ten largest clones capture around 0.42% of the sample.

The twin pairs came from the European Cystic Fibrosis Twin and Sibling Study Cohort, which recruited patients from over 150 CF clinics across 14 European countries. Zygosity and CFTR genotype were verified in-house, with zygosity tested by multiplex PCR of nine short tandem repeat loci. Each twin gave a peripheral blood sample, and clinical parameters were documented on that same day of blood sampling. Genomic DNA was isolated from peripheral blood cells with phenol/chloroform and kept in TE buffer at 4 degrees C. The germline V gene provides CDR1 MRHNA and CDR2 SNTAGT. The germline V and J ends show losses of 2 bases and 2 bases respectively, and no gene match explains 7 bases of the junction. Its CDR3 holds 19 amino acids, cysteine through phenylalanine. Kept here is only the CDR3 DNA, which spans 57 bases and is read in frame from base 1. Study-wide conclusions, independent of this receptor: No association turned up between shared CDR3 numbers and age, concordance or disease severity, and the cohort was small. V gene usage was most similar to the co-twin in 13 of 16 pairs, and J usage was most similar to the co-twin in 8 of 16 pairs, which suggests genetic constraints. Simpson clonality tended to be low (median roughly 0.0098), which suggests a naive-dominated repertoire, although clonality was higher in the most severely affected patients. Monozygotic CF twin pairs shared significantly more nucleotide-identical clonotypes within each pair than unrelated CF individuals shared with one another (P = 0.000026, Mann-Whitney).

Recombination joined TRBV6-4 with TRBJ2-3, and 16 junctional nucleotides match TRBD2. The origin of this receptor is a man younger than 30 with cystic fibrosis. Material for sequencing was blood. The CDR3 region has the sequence CASSDGTSGRASFTDTQYF. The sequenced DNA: TGTGCCAGCAGTGACGGGACTAGCGGGAGGGCCAGTTTCACAGATACGCAGTATTTT.